This T cell receptor (beta chain) comes out of a study of cytomegalovirus exposure and HLA in healthy donors. Overall study findings and caveats: Versus the roughly 640-donor mean, an Asian-associated ancestry cluster reportedly showed fewer N-insertions in a later analysis. Being indistinguishable, some V segments were excluded, TRBV6-2 and TRBV6-3 among them.

Trimming cost V 3 bases and J 1 base; bases outside gene matches: 4. The CDR3 runs 16 residues. The V gene's germline CDR1 is SGDLS and CDR2 YYNGEE. 60 Vbeta and 13 Jbeta primers were used in PCR. Sequencing used immunoSEQ multiplex PCR; TCRdb keeps in-frame clones, though not all of them. The sample consists of about 270,000 clones, around 65% of them appearing once. A note on this clone: Its antigen is still unknown.

The donors gave bone marrow, and they were healthy. The J gene is TRBJ1-6, the V gene TRBV9; TRBD1 agrees at 7 bases. The sequencing input was PBMCs. The TCR comes from a female donor in good health and CMV-seronegative. The CDR3 region has the DNA TGTGCCAGCAGCGGACCGGGACAGTCCTATAATTCACCCCTCCACTTT. Amino acids: CASSGPGQSYNSPLHF.